This passage covers 5 T cell receptor beta chains from one sample sequenced in a study of CD8 T cells in ankylosing spondylitis. Whole-study results and caveats: Ankylosing spondylitis blood seemed to carry a telltale TCR beta motif made of eight or nine highly homologous variants.

These receptors' targets are unknown. MiXCR, applied by TCRdb to the 5' RACE reads, yields one record per CDR3 protein. Of about 500,000 distinct CDR3 sequences in the sample, 10% to 15% were seen once. The sequencing sample was made of blood, either unsorted or a sorted T cell fraction (not recorded which). The receptors originated from a male donor with ankylosing spondylitis.

This chain connects TRBV6-2 or TRBV6-3 to TRBJ2-1; 10 positions match TRBD1. J lost 1 base, V lost 8 bases, and 5 bases had no gene match. This CDR3 has 15 residues. The germline V gene has CDR1 MNHEY and CDR2 SVGEGT. This chain's CDR3 is CASWVGQGSYNEQFF. In nucleotides, the CDR3 is TGTGCCAGCTGGGTGGGACAGGGGTCCTACAATGAGCAGTTCTTC.

This sequence joins TRBV19 and TRBJ2-3; 12 bases fit TRBD2. V gave up 6 bases and J gave up 6 bases; unmatched junction bases: 7. The CDR3 is 15 residues long. From germline, CDR1 is LNHDA and CDR2 SQIVND (reference sequence). CDR3 in amino acids: CASSPSGRASDTQYF. DNA for the CDR3: TGTGCCAGTAGCCCTAGCGGGAGGGCATCCGATACGCAGTATTTT.

V usage is TRBV20-1 and J usage is TRBJ2-1; 10 nucleotides match TRBD2. The CDR3 is made up of 14 amino acids. Germline lookup yields CDR1 DFQATT and CDR2 SNEGSKA (reference sequence). CDR3 nucleotide sequence: TGCACTGCCGTAGCGGGAGGTCCCCTAGATGAGCAGTTCTTC. Translating gives CTAVAGGPLDEQFF.

This clonotype has just a few counts. The chain carries TRBV7-6 and TRBJ2-2; 7 bases fit TRBD2. This CDR3 is built from 17 residues. V lost 5 bases, J lost 0 bases, and 9 bases stayed unmatched. CDR1 SGHVS and CDR2 FNYEAQ come from the germline V gene. The CDR3: CASSPSPAGANTGELFF. CDR3 DNA: TGTGCCAGCAGCCCTTCCCCCGCGGGAGCGAACACCGGGGAGCTGTTTTTT.

V usage is TRBV30 and J usage is TRBJ2-7, with D unclear. Trimming removed 0 bases from V and 7 bases from J, with 10 bases in between. The germline V gene encodes CDR1 GTSNPN and CDR2 SVGIG (reference sequence). There are 12 residues in the CDR3. Here the CDR3 DNA reads TGTGCCTGGAGTGTTTTTCTCCATGAGCAGTACTTC. Protein product: CAWSVFLHEQYF. The variable domain in full, with the rest retrieved from reference TRBV30 and TRBJ2-7, is SQTIHQWPATLVQPVGSPLSLECTVEGTSNPNLYWYRQAAGRGLQLLFYSVGIGQISSEVPQNLSASRPQDRQFILSSKKLLLSDSGFYLCAWSVFLHEQYFGPGTRLTVT.